The clone carrying this T cell receptor (beta chain) has only a few counts. The antigen is undetermined. This sample is drawn from a study of T cell repertoires in cytomegalovirus infection. Study observations and caveats: What dominated the ex vivo response were HLA-C-restricted CMV-specific TCR beta clonotypes.

From the reads, TCRdb called clonotypes with MiXCR, one entry per CDR3 protein. Of around 740,000 distinct CDR3 sequences listed, 35% are singletons. V was cut by 4 bases and J by 2 bases, with 15 bases left in between. The CDR3 loop spans 15 amino acids. Germline V gene lookup returns CDR1 SNHLY and CDR2 FYNNEI. This receptor was obtained from a human donor in good health (CMV status not recorded). Some clones in this sample may be carry-over from other donors' samples. Sequenced material: PBMCs. The chain links TRBV2 to TRBJ2-7; D gene unclear. The CDR3 loop reads CASSGGPEAPYEQYF. CDR3 sequence (DNA): TGTGCCAGCAGTGGAGGACCCGAGGCGCCCTACGAGCAGTACTTC.